Listed below are T cell receptor beta chains from one sample, sequenced in a study of T cell repertoires in cytomegalovirus infection. These receptors have no known antigen. MiXCR was run by TCRdb on the reads, yielding one entry per CDR3 protein. In the table there are approximately 590,000 distinct CDR3 sequences, roughly 43% of which are singletons. The sequencing used cultured PBMCs, collected from culture after CMV antigen stimulation. Receptors originate from a human donor in good health (CMV status not recorded). Some clones in this sample may be carry-over from other donors' samples. Both conserved end residues are part of each CDR3.

V,length,CDR3
TRBV15,15,CATSRDIGGDNEQFF
TRBV5-1,16,CASTPSMASSYNEQFF
TRBV10-2,15,CASSEIGPSDYGYTF
TRBV7-8,14,CASSLAHLPNEQFF
TRBV6-5,18,CASSPFILGPWRYTEAFF
TRBV7-2,15,CASSLYASSYNEQFF
TRBV6-1,18,CASSPTGWGRGSNQPQHF
TRBV28,15,CASSFIQGGRHEQYF
TRBV3-1,15,CASSPPTGAGETQYF
TRBV18,14,CASSRGSSNEKLFF
TRBV7-2,15,CASSLVRVPYYGYTF
TRBV10-2,13,CASTESMVSEQYF
TRBV7-2,15,CASSLGLAWQETQYF
TRBV25-1,16,CASSERPVGAGGTQYF
TRBV7-2,15,CASSLGGPFPHEQFF
TRBV6-1,16,CASRHYEGYSNQPQHF
TRBV7-2,14,CASTRDRGQGLAFF
TRBV10-3,15,CAISEGGGANTEAFF
TRBV5-6,16,CASSDRVGDSNQPQHF
TRBV6-6,14,CASTQDTYRSEQFF
TRBV2,14,CASRRRLANYGYTF
TRBV29-1,12,CSGIAGEDIQYF
TRBV7-8,15,CASSQQDSGRDEQFF
TRBV6-2/TRBV6-3,14,CASRRAGSNQPQHF
TRBV20-1,12,CSARTGGQPQHF